A single sample gave rise to the 8 T cell receptor beta chains below, sequenced in a study of OX40 agonist ivuxolimab in advanced cancers. Produced via immunoSEQ multiplex PCR; TCRdb's table is partial and in-frame only. The sample records around 61,000 clones, about four fifths being singletons. Here the sequenced sample was CD4+ or CD8+ T cells sorted from blood, taken in a trial of the OX40 agonist ivuxolimab. The origin of the receptors is an adult with an advanced solid tumor such as melanoma, head and neck, liver or kidney cancer.

The chain couples TRBV27 to TRBJ1-5, with 10 bases that match TRBD1. The J segment lost 5 bases and the V segment lost 4 bases, leaving 2 bases of the junction unmatched. The CDR3 runs to 14 residues. From germline, CDR1 is MNHEY and CDR2 SMNVEV (reference sequence). CDR3 DNA sequence: TGTGCCAGCAGTTCGGACAGGGGGTATCAGCCCCAGCATTTT. Translation gives CASSSDRGYQPQHF.

This chain joins TRBV5-1 and TRBJ1-2; tentatively, D is TRBD1 (5 bases). This CDR3 comprises 13 residues. Per germline, CDR1 SGHRS and CDR2 YFSETQ. The germline V and J ends were trimmed by 3 bases and 4 bases, with 10 bases remaining between them. The CDR3 spells CASSSSGTYGYTF. DNA for the CDR3: TGCGCCAGCAGCTCCTCTGGGACCTATGGCTACACCTTC.

This CDR3 is CASSRDRGQQETQYF. The CDR3 DNA is TGTGCCAGCAGTCGGGACAGGGGGCAGCAAGAGACCCAGTACTTC. This chain connects TRBV7-9 to TRBJ2-5, with TRBD1 matching 12 bases. The V gene end was trimmed by 6 bases and the J gene end by 2 bases; junction bases not matched to a gene: 4. This CDR3 region has 15 residues. Per the germline V gene, CDR1 is SEHNR and CDR2 is FQNEAQ (reference sequence). Drawing the rest from reference TRBV7-9 and TRBJ2-5, the complete variable domain is DTGVSQNPRHKITKRGQNVTFRCDPISEHNRLYWYRQTLGQGPEFLTYFQNEAQLEKSRLLSDRFSAERPKGSFSTLEIQRTEQGDSAMYLCASSRDRGQQETQYFGPGTRLLVL.

V usage is TRBV6-5 and J usage is TRBJ1-1; 9 nucleotides align to TRBD1. Germline V gives CDR1 MNHEY, CDR2 SVGAGI. Trimming at V came to 6 bases and at J to 5 bases, leaving 4 bases not matched to a gene. The CDR3 sequence is 13 residues long. The DNA for the CDR3 is TGTGCCAGCAGAAGGACAGGGGTGACTGAAGCTTTCTTT. As protein: CASRRTGVTEAFF.

CDR3 residues: CATPKGSYEQYF. The CDR3 DNA sequence: TGCGCCACCCCAAAGGGCTCCTACGAGCAGTACTTC. V and J are TRBV10-1 and TRBJ2-7; D is unclear. V was trimmed by 10 bases and J by 0 bases, leaving 10 bases between them. The CDR3 covers 12 residues. CDR1 WNHNN and CDR2 SYGVQD come from the germline V gene (reference sequence).

The chain combines TRBV19 with TRBJ2-4, with D possibly being TRBD1 (6 bases). Trimming removed 8 bases at V and 8 bases at J, with 13 bases between. This CDR3 spans 12 amino acids. The V gene's germline CDR1 is LNHDA and CDR2 SQIVND (reference sequence). The DNA for the CDR3 is TGTGCCAGTCAAAACAGGGAATACATTCAGTACTTC. It specifies CASQNREYIQYF.

In this sample, this clone turned up a few times. The chain uses TRBV7-2 and TRBJ2-1, with D unresolved. V was pared by 1 base and J by 7 bases, with 11 bases between. The V gene's germline CDR1 is SGHTA and CDR2 FQGNSA. The CDR3 sequence is 14 residues long. The CDR3 loop reads CASSLVVGINEQFF. The CDR3, as DNA: TGTGCCAGCAGCTTAGTTGTAGGGATAAATGAGCAGTTCTTC.

V and J are TRBV19 and TRBJ1-6; D might be TRBD1 (5 bases). The CDR3 totals 15 residues. Germline CDR1 and CDR2: LNHDA and SQIVND (reference sequence). V gave up 7 bases and J gave up 7 bases, with 17 bases separating them. CDR3 sequence: CASNLRARGNSPLHF. The CDR3 bases are TGTGCCAGTAACCTCCGGGCGAGGGGAAATTCACCCCTCCACTTT.